The rows below give T cell receptor beta chains drawn from one sample of a study of blood T cell repertoires in COVID-19. Assay: immunoSEQ multiplex PCR; the TCRdb copy retains only in-frame clones and omits some. This sample has fewer than 200,000 clones, with 60% to 80% found just once. Input material: peripheral blood. The receptors stem from a woman between 70 and 85 years old with acute or convalescent COVID-19. CDR3s include the opening cysteine and the closing phenylalanine or tryptophan. The D gene is left open where the match is weak. Part of the rows lack a size; the others show once, few, many or a class for expanded clones.

J gene | V gene | D gene | clone size | CDR3 DNA | CDR3 protein
TRBJ1-1 | TRBV18 | - | - | TGTGCCAGCTCGCCAGATCAGAACGCTGAAGCTTTCTTT | CASSPDQNAEAFF
TRBJ1-2 | TRBV6-5 | TRBD1 | - | TGTGCCAGCAGCCGGGGGACAGTTGAGTTCTATGGCTACACCTTC | CASSRGTVEFYGYTF
TRBJ2-7 | TRBV2 | - | - | TGTGCCAGCAGTGTGGGGGGATACGAGCAGTACTTC | CASSVGGYEQYF
TRBJ2-5 | TRBV12-3/TRBV12-4 | - | - | TGTGCCAGCAGTTTAAATCAGGGAGAGACCCAGTACTTC | CASSLNQGETQYF
TRBJ2-1 | TRBV20-1 | - | - | TGCAGTGCTAGTCAGAAGCGTCAGTTCTTC | CSASQKRQFF
TRBJ1-2 | TRBV3-1/TRBV3-2 | TRBD1 | many | TGTGCCAGCAGCGGGCGAGACAGGGGGGGAGGCTACACCTTC | CASSGRDRGGGYTF
TRBJ2-5 | TRBV5-5 | - | - | TGTGCCAGCAGCTTGGCCCCCGGGACACCTGAGGCCCAGTACTTC | CASSLAPGTPEAQYF
TRBJ1-1 | TRBV19 | TRBD1 | - | TGTGCCAGTAGTATACAACAGGGGAATGAAGCTTTCTTT | CASSIQQGNEAFF
TRBJ1-1 | TRBV3-1/TRBV3-2 | - | - | TGTGCCAGCAGCCAAGGGGGAGTCGGTAACACTGAAGCTTTCTTT | CASSQGGVGNTEAFF
TRBJ2-7 | TRBV2 | TRBD2 | - | TGTGCCAGCAGTGTCCCTCCTAGCGGGAGCAGGGACGAGCAGTACTTC | CASSVPPSGSRDEQYF
TRBJ1-2 | TRBV2 | - | once | TGTGCCAGCTCGGACAGCCGATCCACGTATGGCTACACCTTC | CASSDSRSTYGYTF
TRBJ1-1 | TRBV7-8 | - | - | TGTGCCAGCAGCTTAGTCTCGGGGAACACTGAAGCTTTCTTT | CASSLVSGNTEAFF
TRBJ2-3 | TRBV3-1/TRBV3-2 | - | - | TGTGCCAGCAGCCAAGATTATGGGGCGGGAACTAGCACAGATACGCAGTATTTT | CASSQDYGAGTSTDTQYF
TRBJ2-7 | TRBV29-1 | - | many | TGCAGCGTTGAAGAGGCTGGCGGGTTCGATAGTCCCTACGAGCAGTACTTC | CSVEEAGGFDSPYEQYF
TRBJ2-1 | TRBV5-4 | TRBD2 | many | TGTGCCAGCAGCCCGAGGGGGAGGGCTAGCGGGGGCAATGAGCAGTTCTTC | CASSPRGRASGGNEQFF
TRBJ2-1 | TRBV10-3 | - | - | TGTGCCATCAGTGATTCGACAGGAGATGAGCAGTTCTTC | CAISDSTGDEQFF
TRBJ1-4 | TRBV2 | - | - | TGTGCCAGCAGTGATTTAGGAAGGGGCTCGGGGGACACTAATGAAAAACTGTTTTTT | CASSDLGRGSGDTNEKLFF
TRBJ2-3 | TRBV5-1 | TRBD2 | - | TGCGCCAGCAGCCTTAGCGGGAGGAGCACAGATACGCAGTATTTT | CASSLSGRSTDTQYF
TRBJ2-7 | TRBV7-8 | - | few | TGTGCCAGCAGCCGGGGTGTTGGGCTCGAGCAGTACTTC | CASSRGVGLEQYF
TRBJ2-1 | TRBV7-3 | - | - | TGTGCCAGCAGCTTAGAAGGACAGCTAACTAATGAGCAGTTCTTC | CASSLEGQLTNEQFF
TRBJ1-2 | TRBV24-1 | - | - | TGTGCCACCAGTGATTTTACGAGGGCCGAGGGCTACACCTTC | CATSDFTRAEGYTF
TRBJ2-2 | TRBV19 | TRBD1 | - | TGTGCCAGTACCCGGGACAGGGGTAACACCGGGGAGCTGTTTTTT | CASTRDRGNTGELFF
TRBJ2-1 | TRBV27 | TRBD2 | - | TGTGCCAGCAGCAAAACACCGGGACTAGCGGGGTCTAGCTCCTACAATGAGCAGTTCTTC | CASSKTPGLAGSSSYNEQFF
TRBJ1-2 | TRBV24-1 | - | - | TGTGCCACCAGTGATCCCACCGGGAGATATGGCTACACCTTC | CATSDPTGRYGYTF
TRBJ2-1 | TRBV19 | TRBD2 | - | TGTGCCAGTAGTACCAGACTAGCGCAGAGGAATGAGCAGTTCTTC | CASSTRLAQRNEQFF
TRBJ1-3 | TRBV7-2 | TRBD1 | - | TGTGCCAGCAGCTCCGTATTTCAGGGGGCCATATATTTT | CASSSVFQGAIYF
TRBJ2-7 | TRBV5-1 | - | - | TGCGCCAGCAGCTTGATTTCGGAGGGGGAGCAGTACTTC | CASSLISEGEQYF
TRBJ2-2 | TRBV2 | - | few | TGTGCCAGCAGTCCAGGAGGTTACGGGGAGCTGTTTTTT | CASSPGGYGELFF
TRBJ2-1 | TRBV2 | TRBD1 | - | TGTGCCAGCAGGGCGGACAGGGGGCCTTACAATGAGCAGTTCTTC | CASRADRGPYNEQFF
TRBJ1-2 | TRBV5-1 | TRBD1 | - | TGCGCCAGCAGCGCCACTCAGGGGGGTTTTGGCTACACCTTC | CASSATQGGFGYTF
TRBJ1-2 | TRBV6-5 | TRBD1 | - | TGTGCCAGCGAAAAACAGGGGGTCTATGGCTACACCTTC | CASEKQGVYGYTF
TRBJ2-2 | TRBV6-5 | TRBD1 | - | TGTGCCAGCAGTTTGGCGGGACAGGGGCCCACCGGGGAGCTGTTTTTT | CASSLAGQGPTGELFF
TRBJ1-3 | TRBV7-9 | - | - | TGTGCCAGCAGCCCGACAGTCTCTGGAAACACCATATATTTT | CASSPTVSGNTIYF
TRBJ2-5 | TRBV5-4 | TRBD2 | few | TGTGCCAGCAGCGTCGGGACTAGCGGGAGGGCGGAGACCCAGTACTTC | CASSVGTSGRAETQYF
TRBJ1-6 | TRBV4-1 | TRBD1 | many | TGCGCCAGCAGCCAACCCCGGGACAGGGATTCACCCCTCCACTTT | CASSQPRDRDSPLHF
TRBJ1-6 | TRBV10-3 | - | - | TGTGCCATCAGTCCCGGACAGACAAATTCACCCCTCCACTTT | CAISPGQTNSPLHF
TRBJ1-4 | TRBV2 | - | once | TGTGCCAGCATCGGGGTCGCACCTAATGAAAAACTGTTTTTT | CASIGVAPNEKLFF
TRBJ2-1 | TRBV11-2 | - | - | TGTGCCAGCAGCTTACTATTGTCCGGGGAGCAGTTCTTC | CASSLLLSGEQFF
TRBJ1-1 | TRBV5-1 | TRBD1 | - | TGCGCCAGCAGGGCTCGACAGGGGAACACTGAAGCTTTCTTT | CASRARQGNTEAFF
TRBJ2-1 | TRBV15 | - | - | TGTGCCACCAGCAGAGATCCTGGGGCGCACAATGAGCAGTTCTTC | CATSRDPGAHNEQFF
TRBJ1-5 | TRBV13 | - | - | TGTGCCAGCAGCTTAAGGCGAGGGCAGGCCAGCGGGCAGCCCCAGCATTTT | CASSLRRGQASGQPQHF
TRBJ1-5 | TRBV6-5 | - | - | TGTGCCAGCAGCGAGAAGCGCGGTCAGCCCCAGCATTTT | CASSEKRGQPQHF
TRBJ1-3 | TRBV11-2 | - | - | TGTGCCAGCAGCTTAGAGCCAGGGAGGCTAACTGGAAACACCATATATTTT | CASSLEPGRLTGNTIYF
TRBJ1-6 | TRBV30 | - | - | TGTGCCTGGAGATCTCGGGATAATTCACCCCTCCACTTT | CAWRSRDNSPLHF
TRBJ2-1 | TRBV7-8 | TRBD1 | - | TGTGCCAGCAGCCCGGACAGGGTAGGGTACAATGAGCAGTTCTTC | CASSPDRVGYNEQFF
TRBJ2-1 | TRBV9 | TRBD1 | few | TGTGCCAGCAGCGTGATGGACAGGGGAGTTAATGAGCAGTTCTTC | CASSVMDRGVNEQFF
TRBJ2-3 | TRBV5-8 | - | - | TGTGCCAGCAGCTCTCGGGAGTTTACAGATACGCAGTATTTT | CASSSREFTDTQYF
TRBJ1-2 | TRBV10-1 | TRBD1 | - | TGCGCCAGCAGTAAAGGACAGGGAGCCTATGGCTACACCTTC | CASSKGQGAYGYTF